This T cell receptor beta chain was found in a study of cytomegalovirus exposure and HLA in healthy donors. Primers included in the PCR were 60 Vbeta and 13 Jbeta primers. Clones were read by immunoSEQ multiplex PCR, and TCRdb kept only the in-frame ones, dropping some. The sample includes 130,000 or so clones, approximately 80% of them seen just once. The V gene's germline CDR1 is LNHNV and CDR2 YYDKDF (reference sequence). V lost 0 bases and J lost 4; bases outside the gene matches: 4. This CDR3 contains 15 residues. The sample consisted of PBMCs. The chain employs TRBV15 and TRBJ1-1; 8 bases are shared with TRBD1. This TCR was sampled from a female donor in good health and CMV-seronegative. The CDR3 loop is CATSREQGARTEAFF. The CDR3 DNA reads TGTGCCACCAGCAGAGAGCAGGGGGCGCGCACTGAAGCTTTCTTT.